The T cell receptor beta chain described here comes from a study of T cell repertoires in cytomegalovirus infection. Study background: Public TCR beta signatures provided an indication of both CMV infection and a matching HLA type.

General study points: Ex vivo responses were dominated by HLA-C-restricted CMV-specific TCR beta clonotypes.

This clonotype occurred once. Its antigen remains unidentified. The V gene lost 5 bases and the J gene lost 2 bases, with 13 bases spanning the gap. Looked up from germline, CDR1 is MDHEN and CDR2 is SYDVKM. The CDR3 is 14 amino acids. TCRdb used MiXCR to reprocess the reads, holding one entry per CDR3 protein. Seen here are around 260,000 distinct CDR3 sequences, around 25% observed once, and the top ten hold roughly 14%. The receptor's source is a human donor in good health (CMV status not recorded). Some clones in this sample may be carry-over from other donors' samples. The chain combines TRBV28 with TRBJ2-7; D may match TRBD1 or TRBD2 (5 bases each). The sample consisted of PBMCs. The CDR3 nucleotides are TGTGCCAGCAGTAAATCGGGGCGGACCTACGAGCAGTACTTC. The encoded protein is CASSKSGRTYEQYF.